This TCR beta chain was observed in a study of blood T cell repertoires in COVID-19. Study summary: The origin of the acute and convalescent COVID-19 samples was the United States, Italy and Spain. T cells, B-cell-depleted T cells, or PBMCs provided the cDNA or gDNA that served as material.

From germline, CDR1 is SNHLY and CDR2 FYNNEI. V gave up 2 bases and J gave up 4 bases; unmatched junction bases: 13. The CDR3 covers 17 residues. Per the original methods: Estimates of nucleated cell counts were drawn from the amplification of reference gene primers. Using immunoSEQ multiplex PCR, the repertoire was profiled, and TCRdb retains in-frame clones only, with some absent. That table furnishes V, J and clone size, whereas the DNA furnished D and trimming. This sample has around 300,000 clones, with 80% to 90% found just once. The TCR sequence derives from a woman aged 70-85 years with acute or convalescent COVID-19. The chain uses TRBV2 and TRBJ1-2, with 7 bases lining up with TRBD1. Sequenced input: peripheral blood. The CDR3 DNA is TGTGCCAGCAGTGAAATCCCGGGTGGAGGGGGCGGCTATGGCTACACCTTC. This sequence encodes CASSEIPGGGGGYGYTF.